A single sample gave rise to the 15 T cell receptor beta chains below, sequenced in a study of blood T cell repertoires in COVID-19. Only in-frame clones appear in the TCRdb table, and some are missing; sequencing was by immunoSEQ multiplex PCR. The data hold hundreds of thousands of clones, with 75% to 90% observed a single time. Sequencing was performed on peripheral blood. Receptor source: a woman aged 25 to 45 with active or convalescent COVID-19.

Written as DNA, the CDR3 is TGTGCCAGCAGTGGGACGGGAGTCGGCACTGAAGCTTTCTTT. Translated, it gives CASSGTGVGTEAFF. The chain employs TRBV2 and TRBJ1-1; D gene unclear. Trimming removed 4 bases from V and 4 bases from J, with 13 bases in between. Per the germline V gene, CDR1 is SNHLY and CDR2 is FYNNEI. The CDR3 length is 14 residues.

This chain links TRBV7-6 with TRBJ2-7, with 7 bases aligning to TRBD2. The trim removed 5 bases at V and 6 bases at J, leaving 13 bases unmatched. Germline V gene lookup returns CDR1 SGHVS and CDR2 FNYEAQ. This CDR3 spans 15 amino acids. The CDR3 reads CASSPWGGGEGEQYF. The DNA of the CDR3 is TGTGCCAGCAGCCCCTGGGGCGGGGGAGAGGGCGAGCAGTACTTC.

This sequence joins TRBV12-5 and TRBJ2-5; TRBD2 might be the D (6 bases). Trimming stripped 3 bases from V and 5 bases from J, with 16 bases between. The CDR3 is 15 amino acids. CDR1 is LGHNT, CDR2 FRNRAP, per germline. The CDR3 loop is CASGFPRGGEETQYF. The CDR3 DNA reads TGTGCTAGTGGTTTCCCACGTGGAGGGGAGGAGACCCAGTACTTC.

The chain employs TRBV6-2 or TRBV6-3 and TRBJ1-5; D is unclear. The CDR3 loop spans 15 amino acids. V was shortened by 4 bases and J by 0 bases, with 10 bases between the two germline ends. The germline gives CDR1 MNHEY, CDR2 SVGEGT. This CDR3 is CASSSTRHSNQPQHF. CDR3 DNA sequence: TGTGCCAGCAGTTCGACAAGACATAGCAATCAGCCCCAGCATTTT.

The chain links TRBV6-5 to TRBJ2-1; D might be TRBD2 (5 bases). The CDR3 totals 15 residues. Trimming took 2 bases from V and 5 from J, leaving 13 bases between them. Germline V gene lookup returns CDR1 MNHEY and CDR2 SVGAGI. In DNA, the CDR3 is TGTGCCAGCAGTTACGCGGGTCCAATTCACAATGAGCAGTTCTTC. Residues: CASSYAGPIHNEQFF.

The V gene is TRBV2, the J gene TRBJ2-7; D is unclear. From germline, CDR1 is SNHLY and CDR2 FYNNEI. Trimming took off 11 bases at V and 2 bases at J, with 13 bases between the two ends. CDR3 length: 12 residues. CDR3 amino acids: CAGLTPTYEQYF. DNA of the CDR3: TGTGCCGGGTTGACACCCACCTACGAGCAGTACTTC.

The chain is built from TRBV18 and TRBJ2-3; D remains ambiguous. V lost 1 base and J lost 2, with 22 bases in between. The CDR3 has 19 residues. Germline CDR1 is KGHSH and CDR2 is LQKENI. This chain's CDR3 is CASSPLRQSTPSSTDTQYF. The CDR3 region has the DNA TGTGCCAGCTCACCACTAAGACAATCCACCCCCTCTTCCACAGATACGCAGTATTTT.

Comments on this clone: Additional DNA sequences in this sample encode the identical CDR3. This chain uses TRBV2 with TRBJ1-2; the match to TRBD1 covers 7 bases. Germline V gene lookup returns CDR1 SNHLY and CDR2 FYNNEI. The CDR3 covers 13 residues. J gave up 4 bases and V 4 bases, and 3 bases lay outside the gene matches. CDR3 DNA: TGTGCCAGCAGTGCACAGGGGAGCTATGGCTACACCTTC. Its protein product is CASSAQGSYGYTF.

The V and J genes are TRBV5-1 and TRBJ2-2; D perhaps matches TRBD1 (6 bases). Germline V gene sequence: CDR1 SGHRS, CDR2 YFSETQ. Trimming removed 7 bases from V and 5 bases from J, with 15 bases in between. The CDR3 is 14 amino acids. The CDR3 DNA reads TGCGCCAGCGCATCACAGGGCGAGACCGGGGAGCTGTTTTTT. Translating gives CASASQGETGELFF.

The J gene is TRBJ2-2, the V gene TRBV23-1; D not certain. TRBV23-1 has ORF status, its function being uncertain. The CDR3 is made up of 13 amino acids. V lost 0 bases and J lost 6, with 5 bases in between. The CDR3 loop reads CASSQSNPGELFF. As DNA, the CDR3 is TGCGCCAGCAGTCAATCCAATCCCGGGGAGCTGTTTTTT.

The chain has TRBV11-2 and TRBJ1-2; no clear D gene. V was clipped by 5 bases and J by 4 bases, with 14 bases between them. Germline values: CDR1 SGHAT, CDR2 FQNNGV. This CDR3 contains 14 residues. For the CDR3, the DNA is TGTGCCAGCAGCCCCCAAGGCGGGTTCTATGGCTACACCTTC. It specifies CASSPQGGFYGYTF.

The V and J genes are TRBV7-2 and TRBJ1-1, with D unresolved. Germline V gives CDR1 SGHTA, CDR2 FQGNSA. The CDR3 has 15 amino acids. V was shortened by 0 bases and J by 2 bases, with 10 bases between the two germline ends. CDR3: CASSLAPGFNTEAFF. CDR3 sequence (DNA): TGTGCCAGCAGCTTAGCTCCAGGCTTCAACACTGAAGCTTTCTTT.

CDR3 loop: CASSLAVGRSNQPQHF. The CDR3 region has the DNA TGTGCCAGCAGCTTAGCGGTGGGGAGAAGCAATCAGCCCCAGCATTTT. V and J are TRBV7-6 and TRBJ1-5; D is unclear. Germline CDR1 SGHVS, CDR2 FNYEAQ. The CDR3 runs to 16 residues. Trimming took 0 bases from V and 1 from J, leaving 10 bases between them.

This chain connects TRBV7-9 to TRBJ1-2, with TRBD1 matching 8 bases. V shed 1 base, J shed 8 bases, and the junction held 6 bases outside the gene matches. CDR1 is SEHNR, CDR2 FQNEAQ, per germline (reference sequence). The CDR3 contains 14 residues. CDR3 sequence (DNA): TGTGCCAGCAGCTTAGAAATACAGGGGGAAGGCTACACCTTC. Protein sequence: CASSLEIQGEGYTF.

A single count supports this clone. The genes are TRBV6-1 and TRBJ1-2, with D uncertain. CDR1 and CDR2 (germline): MNHNS, SASEGT. Between the trimmed V and J ends, which lost 0 bases and 5 bases, there was a span of 10 bases. The CDR3 is 14 amino acids. The CDR3 loop reads CASSEAVEIYGYTF. CDR3 sequence (DNA): TGTGCCAGCAGTGAAGCCGTCGAGATTTATGGCTACACCTTC.